The present entry profiles one T cell receptor (beta chain) with its context. The data derive from a study of blood T cell repertoires in COVID-19. TCRdb's copy holds only in-frame clones and misses some; the assay was immunoSEQ multiplex PCR. The sample lists a few hundred thousand clones, about nine tenths occurring once. Sequenced: peripheral blood. This TCR came from a person aged 18 to 35 with COVID-19, enrolled during active disease.

The CDR3 nucleotides are TGTGCCAGCAGTTTAACTAGCGGGAGTACGAACGAGCAGTACTTC. It is translated as CASSLTSGSTNEQYF. V gene TRBV6-6 combines with J gene TRBJ2-7; 11 nucleotides align to TRBD2. Germline V CDR1 and CDR2: MNHNY, SVGAGI (reference sequence). With 4 bases clipped from V and 5 bases from J, the junction kept 7 bases outside the gene matches. The CDR3 contains 15 residues.